Below, 7 T cell receptor beta chains from the same sample are listed, as sequenced in a study of early T cells in non-severe SARS-CoV-2 infection. TCRdb reprocessed the 5' RACE reads with MiXCR, giving one entry per CDR3 protein. The top ten clones hold 2.9% of a sample with roughly 80,000 distinct CDR3 sequences, roughly 16% of them seen once. Sequenced input: whole blood. The receptors shown here come from an adult who was a healthcare worker with PCR-confirmed SARS-CoV-2 infection or an uninfected control (not recorded which).

This clonotype was detected a few times. The chain employs TRBV5-1 and TRBJ2-7; the match to TRBD2 covers 12 bases. The V segment lost 0 bases and the J segment 6 bases; nucleotides outside the gene matches: 4. Germline values: CDR1 SGHRS, CDR2 YFSETQ. This CDR3 comprises 15 residues. Here the CDR3 DNA reads TGCGCCAGCAGCTTGGGGCTAGCGGGAGGGCCCGAGCAGTACTTC. Translating it yields CASSLGLAGGPEQYF.

This clonotype was seen only a few times. The J gene is TRBJ1-1, the V gene TRBV28; possible D gene TRBD1, 5 bases. This CDR3 spans 15 amino acids. Germline values: CDR1 MDHEN, CDR2 SYDVKM. The V gene lost 6 bases and the J gene lost 4 bases, with 18 bases spanning the gap. CDR3: CASSPPLGGGTEAFF. Written as DNA, the CDR3 is TGTGCCAGCAGCCCCCCCCTTGGGGGGGGCACTGAAGCTTTCTTT.

There are a few counts of this clonotype. In DNA form, the CDR3 reads TGTGCCAGCAGTCAGATCAGCTCCTACAATGAGCAGTTCTTC. It yields the protein CASSQISSYNEQFF. The chain combines TRBV2 with TRBJ2-1; D remains unclear. CDR3 length equals 14 residues. CDR1 is SNHLY and CDR2 is FYNNEI in the germline V gene. V was pared by 5 bases and J by 0 bases, with 8 bases between.

This clonotype was seen more than once but under ten times. The J gene is TRBJ1-1, the V gene TRBV29-1; D uncertain. The CDR3 totals 12 residues. In germline, CDR1 is SQVTM, CDR2 ANQGSEA. V shed 8 bases and J shed 2 bases, with 12 bases lying between them. The CDR3 is CSSGSSNTEAFF. In DNA, the CDR3 is TGCAGCTCCGGGTCCAGCAACACTGAAGCTTTCTTT.

V usage is TRBV19 and J usage is TRBJ2-3; no definite D call. Germline loops: CDR1 LNHDA, CDR2 SQIVND (reference sequence). V lost 6 bases to trimming and J lost 5 bases, with 9 bases between them. This CDR3 region has 12 residues. CDR3 DNA: TGTGCCAGTAGCTCTAGATTAGATACGCAGTATTTT. Translation gives CASSSRLDTQYF.

This clonotype was counted a few times. The chain employs TRBV7-6 and TRBJ2-5; 7 nucleotides match TRBD2. This CDR3 comprises 17 residues. The germline V gene has CDR1 SGHVS and CDR2 FNYEAQ. With 8 bases clipped from V and 4 bases from J, the junction kept 19 bases outside the gene matches. The CDR3 reads CASRYPGRPTSGETQYF. The CDR3, as DNA: TGTGCCAGCCGCTACCCCGGGAGGCCGACCTCCGGAGAGACCCAGTACTTC.

In its sample, this clonotype was seen many times. The chain couples TRBV20-1 to TRBJ2-7; the match to TRBD2 covers 10 bases. The CDR3 length is 15 residues. Trimming at V came to 0 bases and at J to 6 bases, leaving 8 bases not matched to a gene. CDR1 and CDR2 from the germline V gene are DFQATT and SNEGSKA (reference sequence). CDR3 residues: CSARDRASGSREQYF. The CDR3 bases are TGCAGTGCTAGAGATCGGGCTAGCGGGAGTCGCGAGCAGTACTTC.